The next 9 T cell receptor beta chains were all read from a single sample in a study of T cells after posttransplantation cyclophosphamide. The repertoire was sequenced with immunoSEQ multiplex PCR; TCRdb's copy has only in-frame clones and lacks some. The table lists thousands of clones, roughly 81% of them singletons. Cyclophosphamide on days +3 and +4 followed busulfan-fludarabine conditioning and a marrow graft. The sequences come from PBMCs, collected 1,400 to 1,500 days after allogeneic stem cell transplant with posttransplant cyclophosphamide. The receptors here all came from a male patient in his 30s who received an allogeneic stem cell transplant from a related donor, was CMV-positive, and had acute GVHD only. Some T cells may be graft donor cells.

This clone has a handful of counts. This chain links TRBV27 with TRBJ1-3; TRBD1 is a possible D gene (5 bases). Per germline, CDR1 MNHEY and CDR2 SMNVEV (reference sequence). Trimming pared 5 bases from V and 4 bases from J, leaving 9 bases between. The CDR3 sequence is 13 residues long. The CDR3 nucleotides are TGTGCCAGCAGTGCCAACAGGGGAAACACCATATATTTT. This encodes CASSANRGNTIYF.

The V gene is TRBV7-6, the J gene TRBJ1-1; a possible D gene is TRBD1 (6 bases). This CDR3 has 15 residues. Germline CDR1 and CDR2: SGHVS and FNYEAQ. The germline V and J ends were trimmed by 5 bases and 3 bases, with 16 bases remaining between them. CDR3 coding DNA: TGTGCCAGCAGCCGGGGGGCAGCTGAGGACACTGAAGCTTTCTTT. Translating gives CASSRGAAEDTEAFF.

This rearrangement joins TRBV2 to TRBJ1-2; the D gene is possibly TRBD1 (6 bases). Germline lookup yields CDR1 SNHLY and CDR2 FYNNEI. The CDR3 has 14 residues. V lost 6 bases and J lost 4, with 15 bases in between. In DNA form, the CDR3 reads TGTGCCAGCAGATTACAGGGAGTCGGCTATGGCTACACCTTC. It codes for CASRLQGVGYGYTF.

This chain connects TRBV7-8 to TRBJ2-5; 7 nucleotides agree with TRBD2. The germline CDR1 and CDR2 sequences are SGHVS and FQNEAQ. This CDR3 has 13 residues. V trimming: 8 bases; J trimming: 5 bases; junction bases outside the gene matches: 8. The CDR3 reads CASGPTGGETQYF. CDR3 nucleotides: TGTGCCAGCGGCCCTACCGGGGGGGAGACCCAGTACTTC. The full variable domain, completed using reference TRBV7-8 and TRBJ2-5, is GAGVSQSPRYKVAKRGQDVALRCDPISGHVSLFWYQQALGQGPEFLTYFQNEAQLDKSGLPSDRFFAERPEGSVSTLKIQRTQQEDSAVYLCASGPTGGETQYFGPGTRLLVL.

This clone was seen only a few times. The chain has TRBV16 and TRBJ2-4, with D tentatively TRBD2 (5 bases). Trimming took off 3 bases at V and 7 bases at J, with 10 bases between the two ends. The CDR3 extends over 13 amino acids. CDR1 KGHSY and CDR2 FQNENV come from the germline V gene. The DNA for the CDR3 is TGTGCCAGCAGCCACGATGGGGAGAACATTCAGTACTTC. Amino acids: CASSHDGENIQYF.

This clone was observed once. The genes are TRBV5-4 and TRBJ1-3; no clear D. This CDR3 spans 16 amino acids. Trimming pared 2 bases from V and 4 bases from J, leaving 16 bases between. The germline CDR1 and CDR2 sequences are SGHNT and YYREEE (reference sequence). In nucleotides, the CDR3 is TGTGCCAGCAGCTTAAGAGGTCCCCTTGGGGGAAACACCATATATTTT. Its protein product is CASSLRGPLGGNTIYF.

By share, this clone ranks as medium-sized. The chain couples TRBV23-1 to TRBJ1-1, with 8 bases that match TRBD1. TRBV23-1 is labeled an ORF, and its function is uncertain. V trimming: 9 bases; J trimming: 5 bases; junction bases outside the gene matches: 11. This CDR3 spans 14 amino acids. The CDR3 nucleotides are TGCGCCAGTCTGGGGGCAGGGGGCTGGACTGAAGCTTTCTTT. Protein sequence: CASLGAGGWTEAFF.

The sample holds a few counts of this clone. J is TRBJ1-1 and V is TRBV6-5; D is ambiguous. Germline CDR1 and CDR2: MNHEY and SVGAGI. With 5 bases removed from V and 4 bases from J, the gap between germline ends came to 14 bases. The CDR3 spans 14 residues. CDR3 in DNA: TGTGCCAGCAGTCCAACCTCGGGAGGCACTGAAGCTTTCTTT. Protein sequence: CASSPTSGGTEAFF.

This chain uses TRBV4-1 with TRBJ1-2; D is possibly TRBD1 (5 bases). V lost 0 bases, J lost 1 base, and 9 bases lay in between. The CDR3 length is 15 residues. Per the germline V gene, CDR1 is MGHRA and CDR2 is YSYEKL. CDR3: CASSQDGRGNYGYTF. The CDR3 bases are TGCGCCAGCAGCCAAGACGGGAGGGGTAACTATGGCTACACCTTC.